Below, 10 T cell receptor beta chains from the same sample are listed, as sequenced in a study of beta chain features in type 1 diabetes (dated by TCRdb to between 2017 and 2018). The library was made by the immunoSEQ multiplex PCR assay. The High Capacity cDNA Reverse Transcription Kit was used to reverse transcribe all of the isolated RNA, meaning that expressed TCRB transcripts were what got sequenced. Not all clones reach the TCRdb copy of this immuneACCESS table, which keeps in-frame sequences only. Checked studies attribute under half of the gap to unresolved V genes and leave the rest unexplained. The sample table lists 40,000 to 45,000 clones, roughly 49% of them with a count of one. The ten biggest clones cover less than 2.5% of the sample. The specimen sequenced was Tregs from blood. The cell subset or site label, read with the paper, signifies: regulatory CD4+ T cells. Receptors originate from a woman between 18 and 29 years old in good health.

The rearrangement links TRBV11-1 to TRBJ2-1; tentative D call: TRBD2 (5 bases). Germline CDR1 SGHAT, CDR2 FQDESV (reference sequence). The length of the CDR3 is 15 residues. V was shortened by 0 bases and J by 8 bases, with 14 bases between the two germline ends. The chain's CDR3 is CASSLANGNWYEQFF. DNA for the CDR3: TGTGCCAGCAGCTTAGCTAACGGGAATTGGTATGAGCAGTTCTTC.

This clone was seen a handful of times. The chain uses TRBV28 and TRBJ2-1; possible D gene TRBD2, 6 bases. CDR3 length equals 13 residues. Germline CDR1 is MDHEN and CDR2 is SYDVKM. V was pared by 10 bases and J by 7 bases, with 17 bases between. Here the CDR3 DNA reads TGTGCCACCAGACAGTTCGGAGGGAATGAGCAGTTCTTC. The encoded protein is CATRQFGGNEQFF.

The gene calls are TRBV28 and TRBJ2-1; D perhaps matches TRBD2 (5 bases). The germline CDR1 and CDR2 sequences are MDHEN and SYDVKM. Trimming took 7 bases from V and 6 from J, leaving 22 bases between them. The CDR3 is made up of 16 amino acids. This CDR3 reads CASTLSDGRASNEQFF. CDR3 nucleotides: TGTGCCAGCACCCTTAGCGATGGGAGAGCCTCCAATGAGCAGTTCTTC.

In its sample, this clone was seen a few times. V gene TRBV18 combines with J gene TRBJ1-5, with a tentative D call TRBD1 (5 bases). Trimming stripped 8 bases from V and 5 bases from J, with 13 bases between. CDR1 is KGHSH, CDR2 LQKENI, per germline. The CDR3 contains 13 residues. The CDR3, as DNA: TGTGCCAGCCAACGGGGGGGAGATCAGCCCCAGCATTTT. This translates into CASQRGGDQPQHF.

V usage is TRBV30 and J usage is TRBJ1-6, with D maybe TRBD1 (5 bases). The CDR3 loop spans 14 amino acids. Germline assignment: CDR1 GTSNPN and CDR2 SVGIG (reference sequence). The V and J ends lost 0 bases and 9 bases respectively, with 12 bases between them. The CDR3 coding sequence is TGTGCCTGGAGTGTTGGGGCATCGACTTCACCCCTCCACTTT. Protein sequence: CAWSVGASTSPLHF.

This chain connects TRBV11-2 to TRBJ2-1, with 12 nucleotides matching TRBD2. J was trimmed by 13 bases and V by 7 bases; bases with no gene match: 14. CDR1 is SGHAT, CDR2 FQNNGV, per germline. This CDR3 region has 15 residues. CDR3 sequence (DNA): TGTGCCAGCAACCCCGGGGCTAGCGGGAGGGCCGCACAGTTCTTC. Translating gives CASNPGASGRAAQFF.

The chain is built from TRBV11-1 and TRBJ2-7; D uncertain. The CDR3 totals 14 residues. Germline-derived CDR1 and CDR2 are SGHAT and FQDESV (reference sequence). Deletions cut 5 bases from V and 0 bases from J, with 11 bases between. This chain's CDR3 is CASSLSLTSYEQYF. CDR3 coding DNA: TGTGCCAGCAGCCTGAGTCTTACCTCCTACGAGCAGTACTTC.

The chain uses TRBV7-2 and TRBJ2-5; D is unresolved. The V end was cut by 3 bases, the J end by 4 bases, with 9 bases between. Germline V gene lookup returns CDR1 SGHTA and CDR2 FQGNSA. The CDR3 covers 13 residues. The CDR3, as DNA: TGTGCCAGCAGCTTTAACTTTGGAGAGACCCAGTACTTC. Translated: CASSFNFGETQYF.

CDR3 region: CASRQGNSGNTIYF. The DNA of the CDR3 is TGTGCCAGCAGACAGGGGAACTCTGGAAACACCATATATTTT. V usage is TRBV27 and J usage is TRBJ1-3, with 7 bases lining up with TRBD1. Germline lookup yields CDR1 MNHEY and CDR2 SMNVEV (reference sequence). The CDR3 loop spans 14 amino acids. V gave up 6 bases and J gave up 0 bases; unmatched junction bases: 2.

The chain combines TRBV23-1 with TRBJ2-1; D might be TRBD2 (5 bases). TRBV23-1 is classed as an ORF, of uncertain function. The CDR3 has 13 amino acids. V dropped 2 bases and J dropped 8 bases, with 10 bases sitting between them. The CDR3 region is CASSQRSRDEQFF. CDR3 coding DNA: TGCGCCAGCAGTCAACGTTCGAGGGATGAGCAGTTCTTC.